Listed below are T cell receptor beta chains from one sample, sequenced in a study of shared clonotypes between healthy human individuals. The protocol was immunoSEQ multiplex PCR, while the TCRdb copy is restricted to in-frame clones and leaves out a portion. The table has roughly 2.6 million clones, roughly nine tenths seen once. The material sequenced was naive CD4+ T cells sorted from blood. Receptors originate from a man younger than 35 in good health. CDR3s leave out the opening cysteine and the closing phenylalanine or tryptophan. Each record gives: J gene, V gene, CDR3 protein.

TRBJ2-4 | TRBV5-1 | ASSRDRVENIQY
TRBJ2-5 | TRBV6-6 | ASSYSLSSPGETQY
TRBJ2-7 | TRBV30 | AWAPKGFNYEQY
TRBJ2-3 | TRBV30 | ACPVGGADTQY
TRBJ1-2 | TRBV11-2 | ASSLVAGGTHYGYT
TRBJ1-2 | TRBV5-6 | ASSLDRANYGYT
TRBJ2-7 | TRBV6-1 | ASSAGTSGIYEQY
TRBJ1-2 | TRBV30 | AWSQDSDGYT
TRBJ2-4 | TRBV6-1 | ASLTGLAKNIQY
TRBJ1-2 | TRBV28 | ASSTPSGTGPVYGYT
TRBJ2-3 | TRBV7-9 | ASSPDRPSTDTQY
TRBJ1-5 | TRBV19 | ASSITGNQPQH
TRBJ2-6 | TRBV5-1 | ASKSGGTGTPSGANVLT
TRBJ2-3 | TRBV7-2 | ASSLNWRTDTQY
TRBJ1-2 | TRBV27 | ASSLSSRANYGYT
TRBJ1-4 | TRBV6-5 | ASSPGRAEKLF
TRBJ2-1 | TRBV6-5 | ASSYTGGVYNEQF
TRBJ2-7 | TRBV28 | ASSSGGGGLYEQY
TRBJ2-5 | TRBV7-2 | ASSIAGSRETQY
TRBJ1-2 | TRBV7-8 | ASSLAGGAGNYGYT
TRBJ2-3 | TRBV27 | ASRVDKTTDTQY
TRBJ2-7 | TRBV5-1 | ASSSGGGGEQY
TRBJ1-1 | TRBV11-1 | ASSLALGVNTEAF
TRBJ1-1 | TRBV5-4 | ASSRTEGTEAF
TRBJ2-1 | TRBV6-1 | ASSEYGGVGYNEQF